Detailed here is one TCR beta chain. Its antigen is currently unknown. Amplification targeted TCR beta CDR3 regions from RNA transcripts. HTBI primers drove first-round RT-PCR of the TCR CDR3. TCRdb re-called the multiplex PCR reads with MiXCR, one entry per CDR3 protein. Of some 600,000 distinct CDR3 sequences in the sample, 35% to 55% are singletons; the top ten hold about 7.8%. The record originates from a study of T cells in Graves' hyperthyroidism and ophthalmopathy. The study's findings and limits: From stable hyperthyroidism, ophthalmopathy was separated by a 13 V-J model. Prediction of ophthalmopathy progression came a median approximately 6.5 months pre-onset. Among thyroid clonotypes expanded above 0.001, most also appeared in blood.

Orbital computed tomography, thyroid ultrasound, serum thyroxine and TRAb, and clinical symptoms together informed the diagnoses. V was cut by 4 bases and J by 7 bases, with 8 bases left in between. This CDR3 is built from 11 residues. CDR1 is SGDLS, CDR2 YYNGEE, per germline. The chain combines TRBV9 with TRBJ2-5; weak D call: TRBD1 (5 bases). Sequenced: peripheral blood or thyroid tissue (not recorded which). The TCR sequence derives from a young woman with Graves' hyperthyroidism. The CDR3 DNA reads TGTGCCAGCAGCACGCAGGGGACCCAGTACTTC. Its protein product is CASSTQGTQYF.